Presented here are 9 T cell receptor beta chains from one specimen sequenced in a study of blood T cell repertoires in COVID-19. The repertoire was sequenced with immunoSEQ multiplex PCR; TCRdb's copy has only in-frame clones and lacks some. The sample lists 62,000 or so clones; around nine tenths were seen once. Input material: peripheral blood. The receptors stem from a human donor in a cohort sampled during active COVID-19.

This clone was picked up one time. The gene calls are TRBV24-1 and TRBJ2-1; 9 nucleotides line up with TRBD1. This CDR3 is built from 15 residues. CDR1 and CDR2 (germline): KGHDR, SFDVKD. V lost 4 bases to trimming and J lost 0 bases; unmatched junction nucleotides: 0. The CDR3 nucleotides read TGTGCCACCAGTGAGACAGGGGGCTCCTACAATGAGCAGTTCTTC. Its protein is CATSETGGSYNEQFF.

The table lists this clone with a count of one. At one end, the junction sequence differs from germline, possibly due to a read error. The J gene is TRBJ2-2, the V gene TRBV7-7, with 7 bases fitting TRBD2. Germline CDR1 is SSHAT and CDR2 is FNYEAQ (reference sequence). The CDR3 loop spans 14 amino acids. This CDR3 is CASSLATGGGELFF. CDR3 nucleotides: TGTGCTAGCAGCTTAGCGACGGGGGGCGGGGAGCTGTTTTTT.

This rearrangement joins TRBV5-5 to TRBJ1-1, with a possible D match to TRBD1 (6 bases). V shed 0 bases and J shed 0 bases, with 9 bases lying between them. Looked up from germline, CDR1 is SGHKS and CDR2 is YYEKEE (reference sequence). This CDR3 is built from 15 residues. In DNA, the CDR3 is TGTGCCAGCAGCTTGGCCGGACAGATGAACACTGAAGCTTTCTTT. Its translation: CASSLAGQMNTEAFF.

V and J are TRBV7-2 and TRBJ2-1, with 11 bases identical to TRBD1. V shed 5 bases, J shed 4 bases, and the junction held 4 bases outside the gene matches. This CDR3 is built from 15 residues. Looked up from germline, CDR1 is SGHTA and CDR2 is FQGNSA. The CDR3 loop reads CASSPDRGRYNEQFF. CDR3 coding DNA: TGTGCCAGCAGCCCGGACAGGGGGCGTTACAATGAGCAGTTCTTC. The complete variable domain, with remaining parts taken from reference TRBV7-2 and TRBJ2-1, reads GAGVSQSPSNKVTEKGKDVELRCDPISGHTALYWYRQSLGQGLEFLIYFQGNSAPDKSGLPSDRFSAERTGGSVSTLTIQRTQQEDSAVYLCASSPDRGRYNEQFFGPGTRLTVL.

CDR3 DNA: TGTGCCAGCAGCTTCGGACAGGGGTACTACGAGCAGTACTTC. Translating gives CASSFGQGYYEQYF. This sequence joins TRBV11-2 and TRBJ2-7; 9 nucleotides line up with TRBD1. In germline, CDR1 is SGHAT, CDR2 FQNNGV. V was clipped by 3 bases and J by 3 bases; unmatched bases: 3. The CDR3 is 14 amino acids.

This chain joins TRBV5-4 and TRBJ2-5; D is perhaps TRBD1 (6 bases). Germline V gene data show CDR1 as SGHNT and CDR2 as YYREEE (reference sequence). There are 13 residues in the CDR3. V lost 1 base, J lost 12 bases, and 16 bases lay in between. CDR3 residues: CASSLSWGQLEYF. CDR3 sequence (DNA): TGTGCCAGCAGCTTGAGCTGGGGGCAGCTGGAGTACTTC.

CDR3 coding DNA: TGTGCCATCAGTGAGGCCTTGCGGGGGGGCTACGACGAGCAGTACTTC. Its protein product is CAISEALRGGYDEQYF. V gene TRBV10-3 combines with J gene TRBJ2-7, with TRBD2 matching 9 bases. CDR1 is ENHRY, CDR2 SYGVKD, per germline. This CDR3 is 16 amino acids long. Unmatched junction bases numbered 10, after V lost 2 bases and J lost 5 bases.

V is TRBV27 and J is TRBJ2-3; 8 bases match TRBD2. The V segment lost 5 bases and the J segment 5 bases; nucleotides outside the gene matches: 9. This CDR3 region has 15 residues. The germline gives CDR1 MNHEY, CDR2 SMNVEV (reference sequence). CDR3 loop: CASSPRGGRKDTQYF. Written as DNA, the CDR3 is TGTGCCAGCAGTCCTCGGGGGGGGCGAAAAGATACGCAGTATTTT.

For this clone: The same CDR3 is also encoded by other DNA sequences in this sample. The DNA of the CDR3 is TGTGCCAGCAGCCAAGGAGGTGTTGAGACCCAGTACTTC. Translated, it gives CASSQGGVETQYF. The genes are TRBV4-2 and TRBJ2-5; D remains unclear. Deletions cut 1 base from V and 5 bases from J, with 8 bases between. The CDR3 spans 13 residues. CDR1 is LGHNA, CDR2 YNFKEQ, per germline.